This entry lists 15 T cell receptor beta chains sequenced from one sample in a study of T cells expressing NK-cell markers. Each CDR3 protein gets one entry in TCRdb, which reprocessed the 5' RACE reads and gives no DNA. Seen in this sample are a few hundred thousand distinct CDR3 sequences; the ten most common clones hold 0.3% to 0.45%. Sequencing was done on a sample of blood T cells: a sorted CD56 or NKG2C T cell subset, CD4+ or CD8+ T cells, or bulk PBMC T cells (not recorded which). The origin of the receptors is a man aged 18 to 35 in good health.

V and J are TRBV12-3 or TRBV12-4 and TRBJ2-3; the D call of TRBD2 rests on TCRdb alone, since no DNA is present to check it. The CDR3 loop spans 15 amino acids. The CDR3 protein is CASRPQGRETDTQYF.

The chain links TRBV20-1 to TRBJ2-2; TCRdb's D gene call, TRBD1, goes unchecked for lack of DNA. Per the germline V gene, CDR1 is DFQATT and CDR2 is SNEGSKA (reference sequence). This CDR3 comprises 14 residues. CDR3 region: CSARVVGATGELFF.

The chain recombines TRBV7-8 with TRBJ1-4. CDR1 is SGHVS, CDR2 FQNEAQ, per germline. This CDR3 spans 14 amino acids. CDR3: CASSLSRRFEKLFF.

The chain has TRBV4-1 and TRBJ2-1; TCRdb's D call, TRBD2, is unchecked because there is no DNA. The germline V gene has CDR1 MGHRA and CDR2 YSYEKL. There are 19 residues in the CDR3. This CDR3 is CASSQGRGGTSGTRNEQFF.

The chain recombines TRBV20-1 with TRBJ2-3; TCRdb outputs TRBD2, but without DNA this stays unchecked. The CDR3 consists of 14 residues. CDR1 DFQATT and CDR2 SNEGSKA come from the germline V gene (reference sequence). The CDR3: CSAMAWRATDTQYF.

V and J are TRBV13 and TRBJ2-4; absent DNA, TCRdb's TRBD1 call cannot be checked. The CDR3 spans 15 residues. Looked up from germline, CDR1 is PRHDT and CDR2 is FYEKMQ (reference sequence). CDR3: CASSRDRLAKNIQYF.

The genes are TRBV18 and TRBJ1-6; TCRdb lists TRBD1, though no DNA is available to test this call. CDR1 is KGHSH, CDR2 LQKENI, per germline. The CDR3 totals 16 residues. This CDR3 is CASSPTLTGTNSPLHF.

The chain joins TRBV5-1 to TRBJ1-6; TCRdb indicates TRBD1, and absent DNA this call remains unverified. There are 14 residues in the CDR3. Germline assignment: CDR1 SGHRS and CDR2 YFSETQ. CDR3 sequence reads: CASSFRTGDSPLHF.

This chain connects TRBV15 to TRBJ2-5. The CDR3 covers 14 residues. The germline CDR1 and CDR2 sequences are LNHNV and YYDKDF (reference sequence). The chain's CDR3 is CATSTEVGIGTQYF.

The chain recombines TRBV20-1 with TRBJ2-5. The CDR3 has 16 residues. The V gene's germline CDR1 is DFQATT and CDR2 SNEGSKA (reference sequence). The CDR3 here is CSARRFRLRIQETQYF.

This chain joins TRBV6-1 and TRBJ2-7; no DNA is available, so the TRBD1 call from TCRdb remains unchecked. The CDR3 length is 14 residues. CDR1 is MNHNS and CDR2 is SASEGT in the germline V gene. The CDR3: CASSPGPGAYEQYF.

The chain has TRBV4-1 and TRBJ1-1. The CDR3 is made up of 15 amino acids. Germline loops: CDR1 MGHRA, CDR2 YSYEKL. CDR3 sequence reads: CASSQGRFSRAEAFF.

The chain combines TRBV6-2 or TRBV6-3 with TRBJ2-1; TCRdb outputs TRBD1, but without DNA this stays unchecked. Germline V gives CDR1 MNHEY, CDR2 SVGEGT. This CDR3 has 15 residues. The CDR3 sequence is CASSYGDRVDNEQFF.

CDR3 protein: CASSSLGSWDKQYF. This sequence joins TRBV6-2 or TRBV6-3 and TRBJ2-7. Germline-derived CDR1 and CDR2 are MNHEY and SVGEGT. This CDR3 is 14 amino acids long.

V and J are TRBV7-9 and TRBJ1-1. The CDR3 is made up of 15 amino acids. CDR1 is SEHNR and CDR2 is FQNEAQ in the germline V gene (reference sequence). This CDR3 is CASSFTTQSGTEAFF.